Detailed here is one T cell receptor beta chain. The target antigen is unknown. V dropped 8 bases and J dropped 0 bases, with 14 bases sitting between them. The CDR3 runs 14 residues. The germline V gene encodes CDR1 SGHRS and CDR2 YFSETQ. This sample was taken from a study of CD8+CD57+ T cells in acquired aplastic anemia. Study-level information: Isolated CD4+ and CD8+ cells, once sorted, yielded DNA averaging roughly 3.4 ug. General study findings and limits: Patients shared some 30 CD8+ CDR3 sequences with controls.

TCR beta VDJ and CDR3 profiles were obtained from a genomic DNA template. TCRdb reprocessed the reads with MiXCR, giving one entry per CDR3 protein. The data contain 310,000 or so distinct CDR3 sequences, 56% of them singletons. Patients who underwent sequencing had shown CD8+CD57+ cell expansion by flow cytometry. Patients uniformly had severe acquired aplastic anemia. Prior therapy had not been administered to any patient at the time of blood sampling. This clonotype was sampled from a human donor with aplastic anemia. The chain is built from TRBV5-1 and TRBJ1-2; D remains ambiguous. Sequencing used sorted CD4+, CD8+, or CD8+CD57+ T cells (not recorded which) from PBMCs. The CDR3 here is CASSMTSTNYGYTF. CDR3 coding DNA: TGCGCCAGTAGCATGACTTCTACTAACTATGGCTACACCTTC. Looking up the rest from reference TRBV5-1 and TRBJ1-2 gives the full variable domain: KAGVTQTPRYLIKTRGQQVTLSCSPISGHRSVSWYQQTPGQGLQFLFEYFSETQRNKGNFPGRFSGRQFSNSRSEMNVSTLELGDSALYLCASSMTSTNYGYTFGSGTRLTVV.